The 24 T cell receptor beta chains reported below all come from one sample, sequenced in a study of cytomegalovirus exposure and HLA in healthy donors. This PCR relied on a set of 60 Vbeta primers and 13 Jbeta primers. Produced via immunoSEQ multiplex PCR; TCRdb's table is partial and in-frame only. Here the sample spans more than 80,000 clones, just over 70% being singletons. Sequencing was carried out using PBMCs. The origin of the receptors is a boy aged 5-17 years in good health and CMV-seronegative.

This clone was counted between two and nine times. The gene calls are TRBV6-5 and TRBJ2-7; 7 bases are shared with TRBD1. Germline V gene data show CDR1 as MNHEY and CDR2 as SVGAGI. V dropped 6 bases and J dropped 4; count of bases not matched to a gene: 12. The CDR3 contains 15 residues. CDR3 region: CASSREGTALYEQYF. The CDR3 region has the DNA TGTGCCAGCAGCCGAGAGGGGACAGCCCTTTACGAGCAGTACTTC.

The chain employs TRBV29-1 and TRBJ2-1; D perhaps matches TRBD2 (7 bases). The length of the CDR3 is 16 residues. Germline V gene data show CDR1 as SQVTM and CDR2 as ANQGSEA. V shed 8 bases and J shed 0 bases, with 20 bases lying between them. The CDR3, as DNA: TGCAGCTTCTGGGGGGGCGCCACCGACTCCTACAATGAGCAGTTCTTC. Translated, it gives CSFWGGATDSYNEQFF.

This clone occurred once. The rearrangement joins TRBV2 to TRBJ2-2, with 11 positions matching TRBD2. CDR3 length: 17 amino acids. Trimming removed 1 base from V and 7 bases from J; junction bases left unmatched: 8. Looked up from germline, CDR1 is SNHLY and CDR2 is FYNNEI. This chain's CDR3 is CASSEGLAGGYGGELFF. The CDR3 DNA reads TGTGCCAGCAGTGAAGGGCTAGCGGGGGGTTATGGCGGGGAGCTGTTTTTT.

This chain's CDR3 is CASSQSRTSGAYNEQFF. In DNA form, the CDR3 reads TGCGCCAGCAGCCAATCTAGGACTAGCGGGGCGTACAATGAGCAGTTCTTC. The V call is TRBV4-1, the J call TRBJ2-1, with TRBD2 matching over 12 bases. The V gene's germline CDR1 is MGHRA and CDR2 YSYEKL. The CDR3 has 17 amino acids. J was trimmed by 4 bases and V by 2 bases; bases with no gene match: 6.

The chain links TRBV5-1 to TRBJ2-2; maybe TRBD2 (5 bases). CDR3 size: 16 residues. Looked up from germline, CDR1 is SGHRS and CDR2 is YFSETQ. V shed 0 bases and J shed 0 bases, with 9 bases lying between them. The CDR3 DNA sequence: TGCGCCAGCAGCTTGGTGGCCGGGACGAACACCGGGGAGCTGTTTTTT. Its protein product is CASSLVAGTNTGELFF.

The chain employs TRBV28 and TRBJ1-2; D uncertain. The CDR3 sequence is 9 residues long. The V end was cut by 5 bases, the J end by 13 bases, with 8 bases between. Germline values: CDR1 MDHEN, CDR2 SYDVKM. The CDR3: CASSLPLTF. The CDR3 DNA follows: TGTGCCAGCAGTCTCCCTCTCACCTTC.

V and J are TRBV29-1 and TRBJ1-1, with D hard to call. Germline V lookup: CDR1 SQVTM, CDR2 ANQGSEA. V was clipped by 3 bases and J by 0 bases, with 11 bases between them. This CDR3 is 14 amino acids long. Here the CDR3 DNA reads TGCAGCGTTGAGGTGAGGATTATGAACACTGAAGCTTTCTTT. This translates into CSVEVRIMNTEAFF.

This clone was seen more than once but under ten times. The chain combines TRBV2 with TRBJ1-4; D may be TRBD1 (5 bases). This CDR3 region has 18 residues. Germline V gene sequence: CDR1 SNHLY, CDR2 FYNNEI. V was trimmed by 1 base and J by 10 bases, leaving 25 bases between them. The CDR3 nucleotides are TGTGCCAGCAGTGAAGTCGGAGGGGCAACTGTTCGTTTCGGAAAACTGTTTTTT. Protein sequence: CASSEVGGATVRFGKLFF.

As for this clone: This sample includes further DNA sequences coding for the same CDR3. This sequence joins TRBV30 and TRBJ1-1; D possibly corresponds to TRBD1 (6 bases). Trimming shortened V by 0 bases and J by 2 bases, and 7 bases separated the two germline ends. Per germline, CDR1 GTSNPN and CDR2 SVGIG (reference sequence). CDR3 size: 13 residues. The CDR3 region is CAWSVQGNTEAFF. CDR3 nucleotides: TGTGCCTGGAGTGTACAGGGAAACACTGAAGCTTTCTTT.

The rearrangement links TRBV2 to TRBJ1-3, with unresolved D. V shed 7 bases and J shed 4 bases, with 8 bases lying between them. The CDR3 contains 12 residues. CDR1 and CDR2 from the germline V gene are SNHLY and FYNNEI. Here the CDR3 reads CASKAAGNTIYF. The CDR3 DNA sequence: TGTGCCAGCAAAGCGGCCGGAAACACCATATATTTT.

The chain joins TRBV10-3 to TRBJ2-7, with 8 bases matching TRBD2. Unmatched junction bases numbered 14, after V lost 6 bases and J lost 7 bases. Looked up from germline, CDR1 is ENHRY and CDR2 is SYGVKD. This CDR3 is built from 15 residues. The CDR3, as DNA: TGTGCCATCAGCCCCGGACCTGCGGGGGGAGATGAGCAGTACTTC. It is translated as CAISPGPAGGDEQYF.

The CDR3 is CASSLWDRGDYQPQHF. The CDR3 DNA reads as TGTGCCAGCAGTTTATGGGACAGGGGGGATTATCAGCCCCAGCATTTT. The chain recombines TRBV28 with TRBJ1-5; 10 bases fit TRBD1. Germline V gene data show CDR1 as MDHEN and CDR2 as SYDVKM. Trimming took 0 bases from V and 5 from J; bases not matched to a gene: 4. CDR3 size: 16 residues.

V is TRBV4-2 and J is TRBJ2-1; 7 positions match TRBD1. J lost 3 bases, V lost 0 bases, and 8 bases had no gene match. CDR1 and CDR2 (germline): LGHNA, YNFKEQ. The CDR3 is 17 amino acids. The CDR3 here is CASSQEPPGTDYNEQFF. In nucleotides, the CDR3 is TGTGCCAGCAGCCAAGAACCCCCCGGGACAGACTACAATGAGCAGTTCTTC.

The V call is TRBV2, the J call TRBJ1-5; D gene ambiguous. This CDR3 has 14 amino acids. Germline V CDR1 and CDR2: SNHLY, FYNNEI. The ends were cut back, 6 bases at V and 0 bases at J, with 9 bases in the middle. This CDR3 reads CASRPAVSNQPQHF. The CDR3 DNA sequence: TGTGCCAGCAGACCCGCAGTTAGCAATCAGCCCCAGCATTTT.

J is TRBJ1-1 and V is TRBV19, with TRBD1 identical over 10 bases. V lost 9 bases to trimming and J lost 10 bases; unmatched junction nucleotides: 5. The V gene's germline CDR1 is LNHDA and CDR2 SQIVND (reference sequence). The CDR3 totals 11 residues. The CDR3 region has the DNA TGTGCCAGCGGACAGGGGGGCGCAGCTTTCTTT. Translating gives CASGQGGAAFF.

The CDR3 sequence is CASSSNRGTEAFF. CDR3 in DNA: TGTGCCAGCAGTTCTAACAGGGGCACTGAAGCTTTCTTT. The rearrangement uses TRBV28 and TRBJ1-1; 7 bases align to TRBD1. Germline V lookup: CDR1 MDHEN, CDR2 SYDVKM. The V and J ends lost 4 bases and 4 bases, in that order; junction bases with no gene match: 3. The CDR3 loop spans 13 amino acids.

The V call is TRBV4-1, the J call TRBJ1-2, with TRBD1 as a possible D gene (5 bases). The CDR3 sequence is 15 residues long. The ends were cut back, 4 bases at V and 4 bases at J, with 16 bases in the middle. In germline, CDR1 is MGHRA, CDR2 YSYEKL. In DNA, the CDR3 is TGCGCCAGCAGCCCTTCCTTTTCAGGGTCCTATGGCTACACCTTC. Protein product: CASSPSFSGSYGYTF.

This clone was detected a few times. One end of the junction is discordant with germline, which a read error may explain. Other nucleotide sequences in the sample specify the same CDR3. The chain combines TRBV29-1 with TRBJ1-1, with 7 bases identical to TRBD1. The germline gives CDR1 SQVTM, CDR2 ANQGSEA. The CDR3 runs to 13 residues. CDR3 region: CSVAGQLNTEAFF. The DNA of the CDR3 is TGCAGCGTTGCGGGACAGTTAAACACTGAGGCTTTCTTT.

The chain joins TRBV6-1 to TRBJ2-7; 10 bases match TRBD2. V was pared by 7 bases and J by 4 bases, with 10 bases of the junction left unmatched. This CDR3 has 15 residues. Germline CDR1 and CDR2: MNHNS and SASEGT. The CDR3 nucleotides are TGTGCCAGCAAGATGGAGACTAGCGGGTCTTACGAGCAGTACTTC. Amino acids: CASKMETSGSYEQYF.

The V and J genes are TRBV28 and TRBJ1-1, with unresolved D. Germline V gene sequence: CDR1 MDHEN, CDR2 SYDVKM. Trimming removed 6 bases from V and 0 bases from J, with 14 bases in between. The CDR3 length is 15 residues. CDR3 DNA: TGTGCCAGCAGCGCCCGACTGCCGCTGAACACTGAAGCTTTCTTT. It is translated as CASSARLPLNTEAFF.

The DNA for the CDR3 is TGTGCCAGCAGCCAAGATGCTAGCGGGAGCGATGAGCAGTTCTTC. This gives the protein CASSQDASGSDEQFF. This chain links TRBV4-2 with TRBJ2-1; 10 positions match TRBD2. Germline V CDR1 and CDR2: LGHNA, YNFKEQ. The J segment lost 8 bases and the V segment lost 0 bases, leaving 4 bases of the junction unmatched. The CDR3 loop spans 15 amino acids.

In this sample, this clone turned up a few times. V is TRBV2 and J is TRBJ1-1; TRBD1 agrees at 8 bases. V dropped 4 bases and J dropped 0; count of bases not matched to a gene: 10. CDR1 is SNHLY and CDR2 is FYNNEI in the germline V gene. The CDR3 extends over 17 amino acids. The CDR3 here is CASSGGQGGVMNTEAFF. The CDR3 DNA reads TGTGCCAGCAGTGGTGGACAGGGAGGGGTTATGAACACTGAAGCTTTCTTT.

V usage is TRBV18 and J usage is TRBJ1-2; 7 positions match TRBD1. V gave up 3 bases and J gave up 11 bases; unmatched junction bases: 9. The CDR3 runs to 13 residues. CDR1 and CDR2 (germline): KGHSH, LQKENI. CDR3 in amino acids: CASSPGQVRYYTF. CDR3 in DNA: TGTGCCAGCTCACCCGGACAGGTCAGATATTACACCTTC.

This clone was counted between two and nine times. This chain's CDR3 is CASTRLAGPYEQYF. CDR3 DNA: TGTGCCAGCACGCGACTAGCGGGGCCCTACGAGCAGTACTTC. The chain couples TRBV2 to TRBJ2-7; TRBD2 agrees at 11 bases. The CDR3 loop spans 14 amino acids. Losses at the gene ends were 7 bases for V and 2 bases for J; bases not matched to a gene: 4. Germline CDR1 and CDR2: SNHLY and FYNNEI.